This T cell receptor (beta chain) appears in the sequencing data of a study of cytomegalovirus exposure and HLA in healthy donors. Study as a whole: Early on, a data release was issued that held about 85 million unique TCRs from HLA-typed donors. General study findings and limits: Sequence variants that were highly shared formed a cluster that was likely a sequencing artifact. Generally TCR sequences proved uncommon, though certain public TCRs appeared in numerous donors.

Comments on this clone: Antigen: not known.

Per germline, CDR1 SGHTA and CDR2 FQGTGA. The CDR3 is made up of 14 amino acids. With 5 bases removed from V and 7 bases from J, the gap between germline ends came to 14 bases. The PCR contained 60 Vbeta and 13 Jbeta primers. Assay: immunoSEQ multiplex PCR; the TCRdb copy retains only in-frame clones and omits some. In the table there are around 200,000 clones, 70% to 80% of which are singletons. This TCR was sampled from a woman in her 50s in good health and CMV-seronegative. What was sequenced was PBMCs. The chain uses TRBV7-3 and TRBJ2-2; D may be TRBD2 (6 bases). In DNA form, the CDR3 reads TGTGCCAGCAGCCCACTTGGGGGGAACGGGGAGCTGTTTTTT. Translated: CASSPLGGNGELFF. Based on the CDR3 plus reference TRBV7-3 and TRBJ2-2, the full variable domain is GAGVSQTPSNKVTEKGKYVELRCDPISGHTALYWYRQSLGQGPEFLIYFQGTGAADDSGLPNDRFFAVRPEGSVSTLKIQRTERGDSAVYLCASSPLGGNGELFFGEGSRLTVL.